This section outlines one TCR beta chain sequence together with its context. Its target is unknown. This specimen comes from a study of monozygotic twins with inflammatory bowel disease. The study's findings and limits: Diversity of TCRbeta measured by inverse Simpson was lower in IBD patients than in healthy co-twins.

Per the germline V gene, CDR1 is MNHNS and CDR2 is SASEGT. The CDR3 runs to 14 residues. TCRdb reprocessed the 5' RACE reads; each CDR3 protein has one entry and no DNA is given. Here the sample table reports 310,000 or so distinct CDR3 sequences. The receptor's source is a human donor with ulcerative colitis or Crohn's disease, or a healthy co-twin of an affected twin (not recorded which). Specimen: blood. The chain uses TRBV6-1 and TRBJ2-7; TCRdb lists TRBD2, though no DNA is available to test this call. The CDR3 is CASSPTTYYYEQYF.